This paragraph covers one T cell receptor (beta chain) sequence. This clone was detected only a few times. Its antigen is unknown. No clone much larger than this one lies a single base away; base qualities are absent. This sample is part of a study of cytomegalovirus exposure and HLA in healthy donors (dated by TCRdb to 2015 to 2018). A note on the overall study: An earlier analysis of approximately 590 of the donors reported about 290 Gb of sequence data and some 120 million unique TCR beta sequences from about 179 million T cells. Roughly 310 gigabases of sequencing data and 70 million to 100 million unique TCR sequences were included in an early release covering roughly 600 HLA-typed donors. Among the roughly 400 genotyped donors, approximately 81% belonged to the genetic ancestry cluster associated with self-reported Caucasian donors. The study aimed to test whether cataloging public T cell receptors could reveal signatures of past pathogen exposure. Using immunosequencing, the study profiled T cell repertoires from approximately 700 subjects and related those repertoires to cytomegalovirus serostatus. Besides the first cohort of approximately 670 subjects, a separate validation cohort made up of over 95 different subjects was used. High-throughput TCR immunosequencing, statistical association of individual TCRs with disease status, and machine learning were combined to predict cytomegalovirus infection status. A later analysis re-analyzed previously published TCR beta repertoires from several hundred donors and added high-resolution HLA genotyping to study TCR occurrence patterns. Rather than drawing on any new phenotypic data, the later analysis identified candidate immune exposures from TCR beta sequences and the way those sequences occurred across donors. An earlier analysis of 587 of the donors applied high-throughput TCR beta sequencing to assess whether each TCR beta V gene segment acted as functional or pseudogenic. Donor age, sex, ethnicity and CMV serostatus were collected together with the repertoire data. Genome-wide SNP genotypes for about 60% of the 666 donors were used in a later genetic analysis, which treated that subset as a discovery cohort. Every discovery cohort repertoire had been produced on one sequencing platform. Both class I and class II loci were covered by HLA typing, at four-digit resolution. The number of donors typed differed by locus, with 629-630 for A, B, C, DRB1 and DQB1, more than 500 for DQA1, 600 to 610 for DPA1, and under 490 for DPB1. Four to six DR-DQ haplotypes were handled as single units for association and clustering, since linkage in the cohort was strong. On average, about 200,000 unique TCR beta nucleotide sequences were sequenced per donor among several hundred genotyped donors of the cohort, with about 19% of those sequences being non-productive.

The protocol used for the library was the immunoSEQ multiplex PCR assay. For the multiplex PCR, a mixture combining 60 forward primers for TCR Vbeta segments and 13 reverse primers for TCR Jbeta segments was used. The CDR3 region of rearranged TCR beta genes was amplified from genomic DNA by a multiplex PCR assay. The Illumina HiSeq System was used to sequence the amplified TCR beta libraries as 87-base-pair reads. Regarding the original processing steps: In a later analysis, some 80 million unique TCR beta chains were counted across the approximately 640 repertoires, and some 10 million of these chains were shared by at least two donors. Raw reads were error-corrected and collapsed into unique sequences with a nearest-neighbor algorithm that merged closely related sequences to remove PCR and sequencing errors. V, D and J gene segments were assigned by aligning CDR3 sequences to IMGT reference sequences. For a sequence to be retained, at least a six-nucleotide match to both a V gene segment and a J gene segment was required. A rearrangement counted as productive if the CDR3 had no stop codons and remained in frame with V and J, and every other rearrangement counted as non-productive. Following IMGT convention, CDR3 was defined as the stretch from the second conserved V-encoded cysteine to the conserved J-encoded phenylalanine. In an earlier analysis of around 570 of the donors, sequences lacking an unambiguous match to a single V gene segment were excluded. An earlier analysis of several hundred of the donors called V segments functional above 56.7% productive rearrangements and segregating when the between-donor standard deviation exceeded 5%. To diagnose cytomegalovirus status from the catalog of TCR beta chain sequences, a statistical classification framework was built. In a later analysis, V and J genes were assigned by comparing TCR nucleotide sequences against IMGT/GENE-DB human TR gene sequences. Using the TCRdist pipeline, a later analysis assigned CDR3 sequences along with most-parsimonious VDJ recombination scenarios. In a later analysis, every TCR beta chain was defined by the combination of its CDR3 amino acid sequence and its V-gene family, and reads without a unique V-gene family were dropped. A later analysis removed 592 highly shared, low-generation-probability nucleotide sequences to deal with suspected cross-contamination and a sequencing artifact. In a later analysis, a clonal expansion index was calculated for each public chain from normalized within-repertoire ranks of inferred template counts. In a later analysis, generation probabilities were computed using a VDJ recombination model fitted to out-of-frame rearrangements, and the results were checked against IGoR. A later analysis scored TCR-TCR, TCR-HLA and TCR-CMV co-occurrence with hypergeometric tests, applying a repertoire-size bias correction to TCR pairs. In a later analysis, false discovery rates were estimated by permuting HLA or CMV assignments 20 times. In a later analysis, co-occurring TCRs were grouped using DBSCAN, and TCRdist sequence similarity was added for clustering within HLA-allele-positive subsets. Repertoires with fewer than 30,000 or more than 120,000 public chains were left out of co-occurrence clustering, as were four to six repertoires with anomalous nucleotide sharing. TCRdb provides this immuneACCESS table in a form limited to in-frame rearrangements. Some clones are lacking; in checked studies, under half of them reflect an unresolved V gene, and why the rest are absent is not known. D and trimming were read from the DNA, whereas the V and J calls and clone size are those reported in that table. This sample is represented by 90,000 to 110,000 clones; approximately 16% of them were singletons. Around 0.9% of the sample belongs to the ten largest clones.

The paper as a whole reports these results and caveats: A further reported finding was that TCR beta sequences accurately predicted the HLA-A and HLA-B alleles for most subjects in the first cohort. A later analysis found that HLA-associated TCR beta chains were more clonally expanded and had lower generation probabilities than equally common non-associated chains. An association between a missense DCLRE1C variant and V-gene and J-gene trimming of TCR beta chains was found in a later genetic analysis and replicated in an independent cohort. Across donors, most TCR sequences were observed very rarely, whereas some public TCRs were present in many individuals. According to a later analysis, TCR association rates differed among HLA loci, with DRB1 alleles showing the most associated TCRs and HLA-C alleles showing the fewest. HLA typing was unavailable for some donors at each locus, so association tests used only the typed subset. CMV serostatus was the only immune exposure information available for the cohort. Several of the top co-occurrence clusters appeared to be linked to parvovirus B19, influenza, CMV and Epstein-Barr virus, according to a later analysis. In vitro tests confirmed that a few of the cytomegalovirus-associated TCR beta chains recognize cytomegalovirus antigens. The earlier analysis of some 540 of the donors excluded roughly 17 rarely observed V segments, including chromosome 9 orphons, because counts were too low. The classifier was reported to diagnose cytomegalovirus status with high specificity and sensitivity in both the original and validation cohorts. The study listed 164 TCR beta chains as associated with cytomegalovirus. According to a later genetic analysis, donors in an Asian-associated ancestry cluster had fewer N-insertions in productive TCRs than the approximately 700-donor mean. Correlated functional status among segregating V segments might be attributable to linkage disequilibrium, but an unknown experimental factor could not be ruled out. The presence/absence analyses assumed that sequencing depth was roughly uniform across donors, and that assumption may not be true. Some IMGT-functional V segments, including TRBV6-2 and TRBV6-3, could not be told apart with the 87-base-pair reads, so those segments were excluded. This cohort had only TCR beta chains sequenced, and the lack of alpha or paired-chain data limited which features could be detected. The authors suggested that the approach could potentially be extended to other disease states and immunological phenotypes. Specific HLA alleles were associated with 15,000 to 20,000 TCR beta sequences at a false discovery rate of 0.05 in a later analysis. Assigning TCR associations to individual alleles was difficult when HLA alleles, especially DR and DQ, strongly co-occurred. A cluster of highly shared sequence variants was judged likely to represent a technical artifact of the sequencing pipeline. Most CMV-associated TCR beta chains appeared to be HLA-restricted in a later analysis, and the HLA associations seemed to be driven largely by CMV exposure. An earlier analysis of roughly 570 of the donors showed that most TCR beta V segments appeared in productive rearrangements either about 87% or about 30% of the time, which broadly matched IMGT annotations.

The cohort comprised 710 or so healthy bone marrow donors. At the time of sampling, every cohort member was nominally healthy, though immune exposures that went unrecorded were likely present. The donor was CMV seronegative and was included in the group of several hundred seronegative cohort members. A peripheral blood sample was provided by each donor, and peripheral blood mononuclear cells were used for TCR beta sequencing. Genomic DNA was extracted from the blood cell samples with the Qiagen DNeasy Blood Extraction Kit. Per the germline V gene, LGHNT is the CDR1 and FRNRAP is the CDR2. Trimming takes 4 bases from V and 0 bases from J, and the germline ends sit 11 bases apart. From the cysteine through the phenylalanine, the CDR3 covers 15 amino acids. Of all the DNA, just the CDR3 is kept, 45 bases in frame from base 1.

The clonotype originates from a female donor in good health and CMV-seronegative. This chain is built from TRBV12-5 and TRBJ2-3, with the D gene too uncertain to name. The sequenced sample consisted of PBMCs. The DNA sequence is TGTGCTAGTGGTTCCCTAAACCCTAGCACAGATACGCAGTATTTT. It translates as CASGSLNPSTDTQYF.